The 24 T cell receptor beta chains below were found in one sample sequenced in a study of cytomegalovirus exposure and HLA in healthy donors. Researchers ran the PCR with 60 Vbeta and 13 Jbeta primers. Assay used: immunoSEQ multiplex PCR; TCRdb lists only in-frame clones, some missing. The repertoire includes about 180,000 clones, about 80% of them detected once, and approximately 2% sits in the top ten. The source material was PBMCs. The receptor set was obtained from a woman in her twenties or thirties in good health and CMV-seronegative.

The chain couples TRBV5-6 to TRBJ1-3; a weak D match, TRBD1 (6 bases). The CDR3 extends over 16 amino acids. V was shortened by 0 bases and J by 5 bases, with 15 bases between the two germline ends. The germline gives CDR1 SGHDT, CDR2 YYEEEE. The DNA for the CDR3 is TGTGCCAGCAGCTTGGGGGGGCAGTACGCCAGAAACACCATATATTTT. Amino acids: CASSLGGQYARNTIYF.

The chain uses TRBV27 and TRBJ2-7; D possibly corresponds to TRBD2 (5 bases). In germline, CDR1 is MNHEY, CDR2 SMNVEV (reference sequence). The CDR3 runs 15 residues. Trimming pared 3 bases from V and 8 bases from J, leaving 20 bases between. CDR3 nucleotides: TGTGCCAGCAGTTTTAACGAGGCAGCGGCTACAAAGCAGTACTTC. Protein product: CASSFNEAAATKQYF.

The J gene is TRBJ2-5, the V gene TRBV6-5; possibly TRBD2 for D (5 bases). Trimming removed 7 bases at V and 5 bases at J, with 14 bases between. The germline gives CDR1 MNHEY, CDR2 SVGAGI. The CDR3 contains 13 residues. CDR3 bases: TGTGCCAGCATTGACTTAAGGAGGGAGACCCAGTACTTC. Translation: CASIDLRRETQYF.

The chain links TRBV6-5 to TRBJ1-1, with D maybe TRBD1 (5 bases). This CDR3 has 13 residues. CDR1 and CDR2 (germline): MNHEY, SVGAGI. V was shortened by 0 bases and J by 5 bases, with 7 bases between the two germline ends. CDR3 DNA sequence: TGTGCCAGCAGTTACTCCCAGGGTACTGAAGCTTTCTTT. Protein product: CASSYSQGTEAFF.

This chain uses TRBV29-1 with TRBJ1-3; possibly TRBD1 for D (5 bases). Trimming shortened V by 7 bases and J by 4 bases, and 11 bases separated the two germline ends. The CDR3 contains 12 residues. CDR1 and CDR2 from the germline V gene are SQVTM and ANQGSEA. The DNA for the CDR3 is TGCAGCGCTAGGCGGGACGGAAACACCATATATTTT. This encodes CSARRDGNTIYF.

This sequence joins TRBV7-9 and TRBJ1-6; D may be TRBD1 (5 bases). CDR3 size: 12 residues. The germline V and J ends were trimmed by 10 bases and 10 bases, with 14 bases remaining between them. Germline values: CDR1 SEHNR, CDR2 FQNEAQ (reference sequence). CDR3 sequence (DNA): TGTGCCATCCTCGGAGGGGACTCACCCCTCCACTTT. It codes for CAILGGDSPLHF.

The chain links TRBV12-5 to TRBJ2-3, with unresolved D. Germline V gene data show CDR1 as LGHNT and CDR2 as FRNRAP. The CDR3 has 14 residues. Trimming stripped 6 bases from V and 1 base from J, with 11 bases between. CDR3: CASGTITRTDTQYF. In nucleotides, the CDR3 is TGTGCTAGTGGAACAATCACACGCACAGATACGCAGTATTTT. Combining the CDR3 with reference TRBV12-5 and TRBJ2-3 gives the whole variable domain DARVTQTPRHKVTEMGQEVTMRCQPILGHNTVFWYRQTMMQGLELLAYFRNRAPLDDSGMPKDRFSAEMPDATLATLKIQPSEPRDSAVYFCASGTITRTDTQYFGPGTRLTVL.

This chain connects TRBV10-1 to TRBJ2-5; D is ambiguous. The V gene's germline CDR1 is WNHNN and CDR2 SYGVQD (reference sequence). The CDR3 totals 12 residues. Between the trimmed V and J ends, which lost 6 bases and 3 bases, there was a span of 8 bases. CDR3 protein: CASRPSEETQYF. DNA for the CDR3: TGCGCCAGCAGGCCCTCGGAAGAGACCCAGTACTTC.

The chain couples TRBV7-2 to TRBJ2-1; 7 nucleotides align to TRBD1. The V gene end was trimmed by 4 bases and the J gene end by 0 bases; junction bases not matched to a gene: 12. The germline V gene encodes CDR1 SGHTA and CDR2 FQGNSA. CDR3 length: 18 amino acids. Written as DNA, the CDR3 is TGTGCCAGCAGCTCACCTCTCAGGGGGACCTACTCCTACAATGAGCAGTTCTTC. Encoded protein: CASSSPLRGTYSYNEQFF.

The rearrangement uses TRBV25-1 and TRBJ2-5, with D hard to call. Germline V gives CDR1 MGHDK, CDR2 SYGVNS. V was shortened by 2 bases and J by 1 base, with 11 bases between the two germline ends. This CDR3 comprises 15 residues. CDR3 coding DNA: TGTGCCAGCAGTGAACCATTTAGCCCCCAAGAGACCCAGTACTTC. Translation: CASSEPFSPQETQYF.

The V call is TRBV5-4, the J call TRBJ1-6, with 7 nucleotides matching TRBD1. The CDR3 is made up of 14 amino acids. Germline CDR1 and CDR2: SGHNT and YYREEE (reference sequence). V shed 3 bases, J shed 9 bases, and the junction held 6 bases outside the gene matches. The CDR3 DNA is TGTGCCAGCAGCTCGGGACAGATCGGTTCACCCCTCCACTTT. This gives the protein CASSSGQIGSPLHF.

The J gene is TRBJ2-7, the V gene TRBV6-6; TRBD1 might be the D (6 bases). The germline V and J ends were trimmed by 2 bases and 2 bases, with 7 bases remaining between them. Germline V gene lookup returns CDR1 MNHNY and CDR2 SVGAGI (reference sequence). This CDR3 comprises 13 residues. DNA for the CDR3: TGTGCCAGCAGTTACGCAGGGGCCTACGAGCAGTACTTC. It yields the protein CASSYAGAYEQYF.

The gene calls are TRBV18 and TRBJ1-1; 7 bases align to TRBD1. There are 13 residues in the CDR3. Germline V gives CDR1 KGHSH, CDR2 LQKENI. V gave up 4 bases and J gave up 5 bases; unmatched junction bases: 4. The CDR3 DNA follows: TGTGCCAGCTCACGACAGGGCCAAACTGAAGCTTTCTTT. Its translation: CASSRQGQTEAFF.

The J gene is TRBJ1-2, the V gene TRBV5-6; TRBD1 agrees at 9 bases. Germline V gives CDR1 SGHDT, CDR2 YYEEEE. The CDR3 extends over 15 amino acids. With V trimmed by 2 bases and J by 2 bases, 4 bases remained unmatched. The CDR3, as DNA: TGTGCCAGCAGCTTTAAAGACAGGGGGAACTATGGCTACACCTTC. It yields the protein CASSFKDRGNYGYTF.

This clone was detected a few times. V gene TRBV27 combines with J gene TRBJ2-7; D is perhaps TRBD2 (6 bases). The CDR3 is 15 amino acids. CDR1 is MNHEY and CDR2 is SMNVEV in the germline V gene (reference sequence). V was pared by 2 bases and J by 0 bases, with 11 bases between. The CDR3 coding sequence is TGTGCCAGCAGTTTAGGAGCGGGCCCCTCCTACGAGCAGTACTTC. Translated: CASSLGAGPSYEQYF.

As for this clone: Other DNA sequences in the sample encode the same CDR3. The chain recombines TRBV6-5 with TRBJ1-1, with a possible D match to TRBD1 (5 bases). CDR1 is MNHEY and CDR2 is SVGAGI in the germline V gene. This CDR3 spans 13 amino acids. V was shortened by 6 bases and J by 1 base, with 9 bases between the two germline ends. CDR3 protein: CASRQGENTEAFF. CDR3 coding DNA: TGTGCCAGCAGGCAGGGCGAGAACACTGAAGCTTTCTTT.

The rearrangement joins TRBV27 to TRBJ1-5; D may be TRBD1 (5 bases). CDR3 length equals 16 residues. With 5 bases removed from V and 5 bases from J, the gap between germline ends came to 19 bases. Germline values: CDR1 MNHEY, CDR2 SMNVEV (reference sequence). The CDR3 DNA sequence: TGTGCCAGCAGTCCCTCGCGGGGCGAAAGGCATCAGCCCCAGCATTTT. Translated: CASSPSRGERHQPQHF.

There are a few counts of this clone. The CDR3 here is CSVDRTRGGETQYF. In nucleotides, the CDR3 is TGCAGCGTTGACAGGACGCGGGGGGGGGAGACCCAGTACTTC. The chain joins TRBV29-1 to TRBJ2-5, with 9 nucleotides matching TRBD2. V gave up 3 bases and J gave up 5 bases; unmatched junction bases: 7. The CDR3 spans 14 residues. Germline lookup yields CDR1 SQVTM and CDR2 ANQGSEA. The full variable domain, in which reference TRBV29-1 and TRBJ2-5 provide the parts outside the CDR3, is SAVISQKPSRDICQRGTSLTIQCQVDSQVTMMFWYRQQPGQSLTLIATANQGSEATYESGFVIDKFPISRPNLTFSTLTVSNMSPEDSSIYLCSVDRTRGGETQYFGPGTRLLVL.

The rearrangement links TRBV11-2 to TRBJ2-3; tentative D call: TRBD1 (6 bases). CDR3 size: 15 residues. The V and J ends lost 2 bases and 0 bases respectively, with 9 bases between them. Germline V gene lookup returns CDR1 SGHAT and CDR2 FQNNGV. The CDR3 spells CASSLRGISTDTQYF. CDR3 nucleotide sequence: TGTGCCAGCAGCTTAAGGGGGATTAGCACAGATACGCAGTATTTT. The full variable domain, rest sourced from reference TRBV11-2 and TRBJ2-3, is EAGVAQSPRYKIIEKRQSVAFWCNPISGHATLYWYQQILGQGPKLLIQFQNNGVVDDSQLPKDRFSAERLKGVDSTLKIQPAKLEDSAVYLCASSLRGISTDTQYFGPGTRLTVL.

The gene calls are TRBV7-8 and TRBJ1-6; 7 nucleotides match TRBD1. CDR1 and CDR2 (germline): SGHVS, FQNEAQ. After removal of 3 bases from V and 0 bases from J, the junction contained 5 bases not matched to a gene. This CDR3 has 17 residues. The CDR3 DNA sequence: TGTGCCAGCAGCTTGGGGACAGTTAGCTCCTATAATTCACCCCTCCACTTT. Encoded protein: CASSLGTVSSYNSPLHF.

V usage is TRBV30 and J usage is TRBJ2-3, with 10 bases lining up with TRBD1. Germline CDR1 GTSNPN, CDR2 SVGIG (reference sequence). The CDR3 runs to 15 residues. Trimming at V came to 4 bases and at J to 1 base, leaving 5 bases not matched to a gene. CDR3 protein: CAWTGQGTRTDTQYF. In DNA, the CDR3 is TGTGCCTGGACGGGACAGGGGACGCGCACAGATACGCAGTATTTT.

This rearrangement joins TRBV9 to TRBJ1-3; a possible D gene is TRBD1 (6 bases). The V end lost 0 bases, the J end lost 3 bases, and 13 bases lay between the germline ends. The germline CDR1 and CDR2 sequences are SGDLS and YYNGEE. The CDR3 is 16 residues long. The DNA of the CDR3 is TGTGCCAGCAGCGTAGAGGGGGGGGCAGTTGGAAACACCATATATTTT. This encodes CASSVEGGAVGNTIYF.

The chain combines TRBV10-2 with TRBJ2-5; D may be TRBD2 (5 bases). V lost 6 bases, J lost 3 bases, and 11 bases lay in between. Germline V gene data show CDR1 as WSHSY and CDR2 as SAAADI. The CDR3 sequence is 13 residues long. CDR3 nucleotides: TGCGCCAGCAGGGAGACTATTGAAGAGACCCAGTACTTC. Protein sequence: CASRETIEETQYF.

V and J are TRBV29-1 and TRBJ1-2; D uncertain. Germline CDR1 reads SQVTM; CDR2 reads ANQGSEA. Trimming took 3 bases from V and 0 from J, leaving 8 bases between them. The CDR3 is 13 amino acids. CDR3 region: CSVDQLTNYGYTF. As DNA, the CDR3 is TGCAGCGTTGATCAACTGACTAACTATGGCTACACCTTC.